Below are 32 T cell receptor beta chains sequenced from a single sample in a study of identical twins. TCRdb reprocessed the 5' RACE reads with MiXCR, giving one entry per CDR3 protein. The sample has 500,000 to 550,000 distinct CDR3 sequences, under 25% seen once. The data also belong to a second study, concerning yellow fever vaccine responses in identical twins.

The sequenced sample was CD4+ T cells sorted from blood. These receptors came from a woman aged 18-29 years in good health.

Notes on this clonotype: One junction end does not reproduce the germline sequence, and a read error may be involved. This rearrangement joins TRBV10-3 to TRBJ1-2, with D unresolved. Germline assignment: CDR1 ENHRY and CDR2 SYGVKD. This CDR3 is built from 12 residues. The CDR3 DNA is TGTGCCTTCAGTGAAAGGACCTATGGCTACACCTTC. Amino acid sequence: CAFSERTYGYTF.

CDR3: CASSQNPTSGLYNEQFF. CDR3 in DNA: TGTGCCAGCAGCCAAAACCCGACTAGCGGGCTATACAATGAGCAGTTCTTC. The rearrangement links TRBV4-2 to TRBJ2-1, with 10 bases that match TRBD2. From germline, CDR1 is LGHNA and CDR2 YNFKEQ. There are 17 residues in the CDR3. V was pared by 2 bases and J by 4 bases, with 8 bases of the junction left unmatched.

The chain links TRBV12-3 or TRBV12-4 to TRBJ2-7, with D perhaps TRBD1 (6 bases). The CDR3 runs to 11 residues. Trimming stripped 5 bases from V and 6 bases from J, with 8 bases between. The CDR3 reads CASSRDIEQYF. CDR3 nucleotide sequence: TGTGCCAGCAGTCGGGACATCGAGCAGTACTTC.

This chain links TRBV5-1 with TRBJ2-1; 9 nucleotides agree with TRBD2. Per germline, CDR1 SGHRS and CDR2 YFSETQ. The CDR3 extends over 18 amino acids. Losses at the gene ends were 1 base for V and 4 bases for J; bases not matched to a gene: 12. Here the CDR3 reads CASSLFAGGTFLYNEQFF. As DNA, the CDR3 is TGCGCCAGCAGCTTGTTTGCGGGAGGGACCTTCTTGTACAATGAGCAGTTCTTC.

This clonotype was seen more than once but under ten times. The J gene is TRBJ2-7, the V gene TRBV20-1, with 9 bases aligning to TRBD2. V dropped 3 bases and J dropped 3; count of bases not matched to a gene: 6. There are 14 residues in the CDR3. Germline V lookup: CDR1 DFQATT, CDR2 SNEGSKA (reference sequence). This chain's CDR3 is CSARGRRGGYEQYV. CDR3 DNA sequence: TGCAGTGCTAGGGGAAGGCGGGGGGGCTACGAGCAGTACGTC.

The rearrangement links TRBV20-1 to TRBJ2-2; D gene uncertain. The CDR3 is 13 amino acids. With 6 bases removed from V and 1 base from J, the gap between germline ends came to 9 bases. The germline V gene has CDR1 DFQATT and CDR2 SNEGSKA (reference sequence). CDR3 loop: CSAETGNTGELFF. CDR3 nucleotides: TGCAGTGCAGAGACCGGGAACACCGGGGAGCTGTTTTTT.

The chain employs TRBV3-1 and TRBJ1-5; D is undetermined. V gave up 1 base and J gave up 4 bases, with 11 bases separating them. From germline, CDR1 is LGHDT and CDR2 YNNKEL (reference sequence). There are 15 residues in the CDR3. CDR3 coding DNA: TGTGCCAGCAGCCAAGGCAGGCCCCTGAATCAGCCCCAGCATTTT. It translates to CASSQGRPLNQPQHF.

The J gene is TRBJ2-7, the V gene TRBV7-2; no clear D. V lost 3 bases, J lost 0 bases, and 9 bases lay in between. This CDR3 has 14 amino acids. Germline V lookup: CDR1 SGHTA, CDR2 FQGNSA. The CDR3 region has the DNA TGTGCCAGCAGCTTCTCCTGGGACTCCTACGAGCAGTACTTC. This translates into CASSFSWDSYEQYF.

This clonotype was observed a handful of times. This sequence joins TRBV10-3 and TRBJ1-1; possibly TRBD1 for D (5 bases). Germline V lookup: CDR1 ENHRY, CDR2 SYGVKD. V shed 10 bases and J shed 1 base, with 10 bases lying between them. The CDR3 loop spans 12 amino acids. The CDR3 spells CATQGPNTEAFF. The CDR3 bases are TGTGCCACCCAGGGACCGAACACTGAAGCTTTCTTT.

This chain links TRBV28 with TRBJ1-4, with 7 bases lining up with TRBD1. CDR1 and CDR2 (germline): MDHEN, SYDVKM. The CDR3 loop spans 13 amino acids. Trimming removed 8 bases from V and 5 bases from J; junction bases left unmatched: 5. In nucleotides, the CDR3 is TGTGCCAGCTGGGGACAGAGGAATGAAAAACTGTTTTTT. Translation: CASWGQRNEKLFF.

The V call is TRBV6-1, the J call TRBJ2-1; D is unresolved. This CDR3 is 16 amino acids long. Germline V gene sequence: CDR1 MNHNS, CDR2 SASEGT. The V end lost 5 bases, the J end lost 2 bases, and 16 bases lay between the germline ends. DNA of the CDR3: TGTGCCAGCAGTCCCCAAGGGCAGTCAGCCTACAATGAGCAGTTCTTC. It specifies CASSPQGQSAYNEQFF.

The rearrangement links TRBV6-2 or TRBV6-3 to TRBJ2-5; D tentatively reads TRBD1 or TRBD2 (5 bases each). Trimming left V 4 bases short and J 1 base short, with 13 bases between. This CDR3 has 15 amino acids. Germline CDR1 reads MNHEY; CDR2 reads SVGEGT. The CDR3 DNA is TGTGCCAGCAGTTTCACCGGGGCTACCCAAGAGACCCAGTACTTC. Residues: CASSFTGATQETQYF.

CDR3: CASSPLGAGDRSYEQYF. The CDR3 coding sequence is TGTGCCAGCAGTCCCCTCGGAGCGGGAGACCGCTCCTACGAGCAGTACTTC. The genes are TRBV27 and TRBJ2-7; 8 bases map to TRBD2. This CDR3 has 17 residues. Per the germline V gene, CDR1 is MNHEY and CDR2 is SMNVEV (reference sequence). Unmatched junction bases numbered 12, after V lost 5 bases and J lost 0 bases.

The chain recombines TRBV4-1 with TRBJ1-4, with TRBD1 as a possible D gene (5 bases). CDR1 MGHRA and CDR2 YSYEKL come from the germline V gene. V gave up 0 bases and J gave up 8 bases, with 10 bases separating them. The CDR3 is 14 residues long. The CDR3 DNA is TGCGCCAGCAGCCAAGACAGGGCGAAAGAAAAACTGTTTTTT. Protein: CASSQDRAKEKLFF.

J is TRBJ2-7 and V is TRBV5-5; tentative D call: TRBD2 (6 bases). V lost 0 bases and J lost 0, with 19 bases in between. The CDR3 contains 18 residues. CDR1 is SGHKS, CDR2 YYEKEE, per germline (reference sequence). CDR3 DNA: TGTGCCAGCAGCTTGGAATCCGAAGGCGGGACGAGCTCCTACGAGCAGTACTTC. Translating it yields CASSLESEGGTSSYEQYF.

The chain carries TRBV12-3 or TRBV12-4 and TRBJ2-7; 7 bases line up with TRBD2. The CDR3 length is 14 residues. The V gene end was trimmed by 7 bases and the J gene end by 1 base; junction bases not matched to a gene: 7. The CDR3 protein is CASKRLAFSYEQYF. In DNA, the CDR3 is TGTGCCAGCAAAAGACTAGCATTTTCCTACGAGCAGTACTTC.

This chain joins TRBV11-2 and TRBJ2-5; D is unresolved. V was clipped by 7 bases and J by 0 bases, with 12 bases between them. The germline gives CDR1 SGHAT, CDR2 FQNNGV. This CDR3 spans 14 amino acids. This CDR3 reads CASKGYSYQETQYF. CDR3 coding DNA: TGTGCCAGCAAAGGCTACTCCTACCAAGAGACCCAGTACTTC.

The V call is TRBV20-1, the J call TRBJ2-1, with 7 bases matching TRBD2. Germline values: CDR1 DFQATT, CDR2 SNEGSKA (reference sequence). Trimming cost V 6 bases and J 0 bases; bases outside gene matches: 5. This CDR3 contains 14 residues. CDR3 residues: CSAGRLGSYNEQFF. CDR3 nucleotide sequence: TGCAGTGCCGGGAGGCTTGGCTCCTACAATGAGCAGTTCTTC.

This clonotype was counted between two and nine times. V is TRBV11-1 and J is TRBJ2-7; D call uncertain. Germline CDR1 and CDR2: SGHAT and FQDESV (reference sequence). V dropped 5 bases and J dropped 9 bases, with 14 bases sitting between them. The CDR3 is made up of 12 amino acids. The CDR3 DNA sequence: TGTGCCAGCAGCCTTGACGCCAGAGGGCAGTACTTC. Its protein product is CASSLDARGQYF.

CDR3 sequence: CSARDEGRDRIYEQYF. The DNA of the CDR3 is TGCAGTGCTAGAGATGAGGGGCGGGACAGGATCTACGAGCAGTACTTC. The rearrangement joins TRBV20-1 to TRBJ2-7; 8 bases line up with TRBD1. The CDR3 is 16 amino acids. Germline V gives CDR1 DFQATT, CDR2 SNEGSKA (reference sequence). Unmatched junction bases numbered 10, after V lost 0 bases and J lost 3 bases.

The chain links TRBV5-1 to TRBJ2-6, with D perhaps being TRBD1 or TRBD2 (5 bases each). Germline V gives CDR1 SGHRS, CDR2 YFSETQ. The CDR3 has 17 amino acids. V shed 7 bases and J shed 0 bases, with 17 bases lying between them. CDR3: CASASGQTSSGANVLTF. The CDR3 DNA is TGCGCCAGCGCTTCGGGGCAGACCAGCTCTGGGGCCAACGTCCTGACTTTC.

This clonotype came up a few times. The chain carries TRBV12-3 or TRBV12-4 and TRBJ1-6; TRBD1 is a possible D gene (6 bases). The CDR3 consists of 13 residues. With 3 bases removed from V and 7 bases from J, the gap between germline ends came to 7 bases. The CDR3 is CASSFGQNSPLHF. CDR3 sequence (DNA): TGTGCCAGCAGTTTCGGACAGAATTCACCCCTCCACTTT.

Only a few counts were recorded for this clonotype. This rearrangement joins TRBV20-1 to TRBJ2-2; 7 bases map to TRBD1. This CDR3 is built from 13 residues. The V segment lost 4 bases and the J segment 6 bases; nucleotides outside the gene matches: 5. Germline CDR1 DFQATT, CDR2 SNEGSKA (reference sequence). The CDR3 region is CSANRGKSGELFF. Written as DNA, the CDR3 is TGCAGTGCTAACAGGGGAAAATCCGGGGAGCTGTTTTTT.

This clonotype has at least ten counts. The J gene is TRBJ1-1, the V gene TRBV12-3 or TRBV12-4, with 7 bases fitting TRBD1. Germline trimming cut 6 bases from V and 2 bases from J; bases unmatched to any gene: 6. There are 14 residues in the CDR3. The CDR3 reads CASRPGTDNTEAFF. CDR3 DNA: TGTGCCAGCAGGCCCGGGACAGACAACACTGAAGCTTTCTTT.

This chain links TRBV29-1 with TRBJ2-7; D is perhaps TRBD2 (7 bases). Germline CDR1 is SQVTM and CDR2 is ANQGSEA. The CDR3 contains 14 residues. V lost 6 bases, J lost 4 bases, and 19 bases lay in between. CDR3 loop: CSVVWEGVGYEQYF. The CDR3 DNA sequence: TGCAGCGTGGTTTGGGAGGGGGTTGGGTACGAGCAGTACTTC.

The chain combines TRBV10-3 with TRBJ2-1; 9 nucleotides line up with TRBD2. CDR1 is ENHRY and CDR2 is SYGVKD in the germline V gene. This CDR3 contains 16 residues. V lost 5 bases, J lost 7 bases, and 12 bases stayed unmatched. The CDR3 coding sequence is TGTGCCATCAGTCTCTTGAGTGCGGGGGGGCCTAATGAGCAGTTCTTC. It codes for CAISLLSAGGPNEQFF.

J is TRBJ2-1 and V is TRBV10-3, with TRBD2 identical over 9 bases. The CDR3 spans 15 residues. CDR1 and CDR2 from the germline V gene are ENHRY and SYGVKD. The V gene end was trimmed by 3 bases and the J gene end by 7 bases; junction bases not matched to a gene: 7. CDR3 bases: TGTGCCATCAGTGACAGGCGGGAGGGCGGGAATGAGCAGTTCTTC. Encoded protein: CAISDRREGGNEQFF.

CDR3 residues: CASGLSIRGDTQYF. The CDR3 DNA sequence: TGTGCTAGTGGTTTGTCCATTAGGGGAGATACGCAGTATTTT. This chain links TRBV12-5 with TRBJ2-3; TRBD1 is a possible D gene (5 bases). This CDR3 is built from 14 residues. Looked up from germline, CDR1 is LGHNT and CDR2 is FRNRAP. V lost 2 bases to trimming and J lost 5 bases, with 11 bases between them. The complete variable domain, with remaining parts taken from reference TRBV12-5 and TRBJ2-3, reads DARVTQTPRHKVTEMGQEVTMRCQPILGHNTVFWYRQTMMQGLELLAYFRNRAPLDDSGMPKDRFSAEMPDATLATLKIQPSEPRDSAVYFCASGLSIRGDTQYFGPGTRLTVL.

The sample holds many counts of this clonotype. The rearrangement links TRBV12-3 or TRBV12-4 to TRBJ2-7, with D perhaps TRBD2 (6 bases). The CDR3 runs 14 residues. The V gene lost 3 bases and the J gene lost 2 bases, with 11 bases spanning the gap. CDR3 protein: CASSFEEGPYEQYF. The CDR3 DNA reads TGTGCCAGCAGTTTCGAGGAGGGGCCCTACGAGCAGTACTTC.

This clonotype has just a few counts. V usage is TRBV15 and J usage is TRBJ2-1; TRBD2 agrees at 8 bases. The CDR3 spans 15 residues. Germline CDR1 is LNHNV and CDR2 is YYDKDF (reference sequence). J lost 7 bases, V lost 0 bases, and 5 bases had no gene match. The CDR3 DNA follows: TGTGCCACCAGCAGAGAGGCTAGCGGGTTAAATGAGCAGTTCTTC. This sequence encodes CATSREASGLNEQFF.

There are a few counts of this clonotype. The genes are TRBV5-1 and TRBJ2-3; D is unclear. Trimming pared 2 bases from V and 2 bases from J, leaving 9 bases between. The CDR3 consists of 14 residues. Germline values: CDR1 SGHRS, CDR2 YFSETQ. CDR3 in amino acids: CASSLRTDTDTQYF. CDR3 nucleotides: TGCGCCAGCAGCTTAAGGACCGACACAGATACGCAGTATTTT.

This clonotype was detected only a few times. The J gene is TRBJ2-1, the V gene TRBV24-1; a possible D gene is TRBD2 (6 bases). In germline, CDR1 is KGHDR, CDR2 SFDVKD. CDR3 length: 16 amino acids. Trimming cost V 4 bases and J 4 bases, with 16 bases left between them. CDR3 sequence reads: CATSESTGALYNEQFF. DNA for the CDR3: TGTGCCACCAGTGAGAGTACGGGAGCCTTGTACAATGAGCAGTTCTTC.